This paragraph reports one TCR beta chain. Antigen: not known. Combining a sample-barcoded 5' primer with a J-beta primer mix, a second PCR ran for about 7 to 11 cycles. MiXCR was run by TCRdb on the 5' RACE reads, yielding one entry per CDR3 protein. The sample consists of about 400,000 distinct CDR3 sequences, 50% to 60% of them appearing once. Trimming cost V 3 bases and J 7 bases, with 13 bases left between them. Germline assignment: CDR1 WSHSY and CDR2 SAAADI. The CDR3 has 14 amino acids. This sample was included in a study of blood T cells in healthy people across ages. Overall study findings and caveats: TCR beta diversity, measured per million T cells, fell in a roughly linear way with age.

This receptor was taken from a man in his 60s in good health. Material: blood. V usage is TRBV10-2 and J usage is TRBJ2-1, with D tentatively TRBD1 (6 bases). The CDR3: CASSDGGLLNEQFF. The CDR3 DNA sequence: TGCGCCAGCAGTGATGGGGGCCTCTTGAATGAGCAGTTCTTC.